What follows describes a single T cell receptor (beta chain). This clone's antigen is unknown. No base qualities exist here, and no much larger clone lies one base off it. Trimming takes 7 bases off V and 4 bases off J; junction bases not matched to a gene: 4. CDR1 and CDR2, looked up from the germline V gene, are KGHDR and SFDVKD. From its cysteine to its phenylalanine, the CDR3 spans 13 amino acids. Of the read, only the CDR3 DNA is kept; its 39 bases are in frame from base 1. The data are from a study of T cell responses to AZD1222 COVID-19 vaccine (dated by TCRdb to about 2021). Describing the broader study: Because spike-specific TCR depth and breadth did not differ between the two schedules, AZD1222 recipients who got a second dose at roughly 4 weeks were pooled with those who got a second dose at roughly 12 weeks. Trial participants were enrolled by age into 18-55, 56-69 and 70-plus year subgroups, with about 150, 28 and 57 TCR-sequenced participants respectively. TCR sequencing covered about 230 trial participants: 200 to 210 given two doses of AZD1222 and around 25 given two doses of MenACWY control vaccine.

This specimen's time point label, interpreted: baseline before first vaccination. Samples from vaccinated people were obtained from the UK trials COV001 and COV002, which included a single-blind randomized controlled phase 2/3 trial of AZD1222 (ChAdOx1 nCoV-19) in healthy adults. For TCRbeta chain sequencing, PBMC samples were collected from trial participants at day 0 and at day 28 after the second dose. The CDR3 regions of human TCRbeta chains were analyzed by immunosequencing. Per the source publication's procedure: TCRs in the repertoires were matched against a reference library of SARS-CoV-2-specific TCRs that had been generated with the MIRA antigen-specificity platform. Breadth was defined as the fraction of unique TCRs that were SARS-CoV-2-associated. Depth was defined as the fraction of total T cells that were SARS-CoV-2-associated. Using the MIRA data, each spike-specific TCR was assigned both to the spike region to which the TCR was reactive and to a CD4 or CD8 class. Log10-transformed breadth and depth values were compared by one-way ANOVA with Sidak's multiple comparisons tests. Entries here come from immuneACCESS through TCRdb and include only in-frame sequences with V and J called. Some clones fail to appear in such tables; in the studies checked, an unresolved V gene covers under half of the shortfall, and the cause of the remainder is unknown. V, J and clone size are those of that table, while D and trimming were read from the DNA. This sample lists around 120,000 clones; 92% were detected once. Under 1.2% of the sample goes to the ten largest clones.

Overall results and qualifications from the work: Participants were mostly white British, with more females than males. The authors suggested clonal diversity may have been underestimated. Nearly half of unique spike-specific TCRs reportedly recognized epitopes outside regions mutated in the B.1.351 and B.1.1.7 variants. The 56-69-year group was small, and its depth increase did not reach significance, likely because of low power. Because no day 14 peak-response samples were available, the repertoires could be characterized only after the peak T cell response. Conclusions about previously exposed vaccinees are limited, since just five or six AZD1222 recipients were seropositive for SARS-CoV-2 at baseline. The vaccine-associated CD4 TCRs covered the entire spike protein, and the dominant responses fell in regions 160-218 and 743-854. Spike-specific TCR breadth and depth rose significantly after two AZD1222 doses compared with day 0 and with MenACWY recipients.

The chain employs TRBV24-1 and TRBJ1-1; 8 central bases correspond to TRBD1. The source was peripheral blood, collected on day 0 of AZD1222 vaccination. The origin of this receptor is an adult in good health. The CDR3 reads CATSQGAGTEAFF. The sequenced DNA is TGTGCCACCAGCCAGGGGGCTGGCACTGAAGCTTTCTTT.